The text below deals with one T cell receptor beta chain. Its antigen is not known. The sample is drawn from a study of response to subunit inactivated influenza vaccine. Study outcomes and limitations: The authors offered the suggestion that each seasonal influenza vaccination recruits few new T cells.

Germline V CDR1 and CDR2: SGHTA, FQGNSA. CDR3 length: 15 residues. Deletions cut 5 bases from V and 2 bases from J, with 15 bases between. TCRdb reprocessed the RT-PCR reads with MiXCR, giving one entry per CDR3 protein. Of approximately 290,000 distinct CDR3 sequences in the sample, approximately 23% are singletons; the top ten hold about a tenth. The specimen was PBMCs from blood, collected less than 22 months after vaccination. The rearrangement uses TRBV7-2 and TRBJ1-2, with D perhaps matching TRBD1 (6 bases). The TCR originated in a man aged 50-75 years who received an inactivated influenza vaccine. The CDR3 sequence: CASSTQQGLNYGYTF. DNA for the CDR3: TGTGCCAGCAGCACCCAACAGGGACTAAACTATGGCTACACCTTC.